This passage covers 11 T cell receptor beta chains from one sample sequenced in a study of CD8 T cells in Susac syndrome. Random hexamers were used to reverse transcribe about 0.5 to 1 ug of RNA. TCRdb re-called the immunoSEQ multiplex PCR reads through MiXCR, storing one row per CDR3 protein. In the table there are roughly 300,000 distinct CDR3 sequences, about 85% of which are singletons. Sequencing input: CD8+ T cells from PBMCs. The receptor source for this set is a human donor with multiple sclerosis.

The chain combines TRBV28 with TRBJ2-7; TRBD1 matches at 8 bases. CDR3 size: 16 residues. Germline CDR1 reads MDHEN; CDR2 reads SYDVKM. After removal of 3 bases from V and 5 bases from J, the junction contained 12 bases not matched to a gene. Here the CDR3 reads CASSFPRTGTRDEQYF. The CDR3 nucleotides read TGTGCCAGCAGTTTCCCCCGGACAGGGACTCGTGACGAGCAGTACTTC. The whole variable domain, filled in from reference TRBV28 and TRBJ2-7, reads DVKVTQSSRYLVKRTGEKVFLECVQDMDHENMFWYRQDPGLGLRLIYFSYDVKMKEKGDIPEGYSVSREKKERFSLILESASTNQTSMYLCASSFPRTGTRDEQYFGPGTRLTVT.

This rearrangement joins TRBV7-9 to TRBJ2-7; perhaps D is TRBD1 or TRBD2 (6 bases each). Trimming removed 4 bases from V and 0 bases from J, with 19 bases in between. Germline values: CDR1 SEHNR, CDR2 FQNEAQ (reference sequence). This CDR3 comprises 17 residues. This CDR3 is CASSSFSGATGSYEQYF. DNA of the CDR3: TGTGCCAGCAGCTCCTTCTCGGGGGCCACTGGCTCCTACGAGCAGTACTTC.

This rearrangement joins TRBV12-5 to TRBJ2-1; the match to TRBD1 covers 9 bases. Germline values: CDR1 LGHNT, CDR2 FRNRAP. J gave up 5 bases and V 3 bases, and 11 bases lay outside the gene matches. This CDR3 spans 17 amino acids. The CDR3 coding sequence is TGTGCTAGTGGTTTACCTCGGGGGACAGGGCTCAACAATGAGCAGTTCTTC. It yields the protein CASGLPRGTGLNNEQFF.

The rearrangement uses TRBV5-1 and TRBJ2-3, with TRBD2 matching over 15 bases. The ends lost 4 bases at V and 2 bases at J; junction bases unmatched: 8. CDR3 size: 18 residues. CDR1 is SGHRS and CDR2 is YFSETQ in the germline V gene. CDR3 sequence: CASSPGLAGGLDTDTQYF. The CDR3 DNA follows: TGCGCCAGCAGCCCGGGACTAGCGGGAGGACTCGACACAGATACGCAGTATTTT.

A few counts support this clonotype. V usage is TRBV6-1 and J usage is TRBJ1-4, with a tentative D call TRBD1 (6 bases). The germline gives CDR1 MNHNS, CDR2 SASEGT. V was trimmed by 2 bases and J by 8 bases, leaving 15 bases between them. The CDR3 is 15 residues long. CDR3 nucleotide sequence: TGTGCCAGCAGTGAACCGGGACATGATGTGGAAAAACTGTTTTTT. It yields the protein CASSEPGHDVEKLFF.

The V and J genes are TRBV29-1 and TRBJ2-7; possibly TRBD2 for D (6 bases). CDR1 SQVTM and CDR2 ANQGSEA come from the germline V gene. The length of the CDR3 is 13 residues. The V and J ends lost 4 bases and 3 bases respectively, with 13 bases between them. In DNA form, the CDR3 reads TGCAGCGTTGTACGACTAGACAGCTACGAGCAGTACTTC. Translating gives CSVVRLDSYEQYF.

The rearrangement joins TRBV7-9 to TRBJ2-2; D is undetermined. Germline loops: CDR1 SEHNR, CDR2 FQNEAQ (reference sequence). CDR3 length: 13 residues. Trimming stripped 5 bases from V and 7 bases from J, with 11 bases between. The CDR3 DNA reads TGTGCCAGCAGCCTTATCAGTGACGGGGAGCTGTTTTTT. It codes for CASSLISDGELFF.

The chain carries TRBV27 and TRBJ2-7, with 11 positions matching TRBD1. The CDR3 is 16 amino acids. Trimming at V came to 5 bases and at J to 3 bases, leaving 9 bases not matched to a gene. Germline values: CDR1 MNHEY, CDR2 SMNVEV (reference sequence). This CDR3 reads CASSTLTGTGGYEQYF. In DNA, the CDR3 is TGTGCCAGCAGTACCCTCACCGGGACAGGGGGCTACGAGCAGTACTTC.

This rearrangement joins TRBV25-1 to TRBJ2-7, with D possibly matching TRBD1 (5 bases). Trimming left V 5 bases short and J 3 bases short, with 11 bases between. There are 13 residues in the CDR3. Looked up from germline, CDR1 is MGHDK and CDR2 is SYGVNS. In DNA, the CDR3 is TGTGCCAGCAGTTACAACAGGTACTACGAGCAGTACTTC. This sequence encodes CASSYNRYYEQYF.

The chain uses TRBV2 and TRBJ1-2; 7 nucleotides align to TRBD1. CDR3 length: 12 residues. CDR1 and CDR2 from the germline V gene are SNHLY and FYNNEI. The junction had 2 bases not matched to a gene; V was cut back by 6 bases and J by 4 bases. This CDR3 is CASRGTAYGYTF. The CDR3 DNA reads TGTGCCAGCAGGGGGACAGCCTATGGCTACACCTTC.

V gene TRBV5-1 combines with J gene TRBJ2-7; 10 positions match TRBD2. J gave up 3 bases and V 7 bases, and 4 bases lay outside the gene matches. The CDR3 is 13 residues long. CDR1 and CDR2 (germline): SGHRS, YFSETQ. CDR3 sequence reads: CASGGLAFYEQYF. CDR3 DNA sequence: TGCGCCAGCGGGGGACTAGCGTTCTACGAGCAGTACTTC.